A single sample gave rise to the 4 T cell receptor beta chains below, sequenced in a study of blood T cell repertoires in COVID-19. TCRdb's table, derived via immunoSEQ multiplex PCR, lists solely in-frame clones and lacks some. The sample yields hundreds of thousands of clones, about 87% seen once. Sample: PBMCs or T cells enriched from blood (not recorded which). These receptors were taken from a woman aged 18-29 years who had recovered from COVID-19.

V usage is TRBV7-8 and J usage is TRBJ1-2; tentatively, D is TRBD1 (5 bases). The CDR3 sequence is 13 residues long. The germline V gene encodes CDR1 SGHVS and CDR2 FQNEAQ. V shed 5 bases and J shed 5 bases, with 12 bases lying between them. DNA for the CDR3: TGTGCCAGCAGCCACGGGACTGAGTATGGCTACACCTTC. This translates into CASSHGTEYGYTF.

This chain uses TRBV6-6 with TRBJ1-1, with 7 nucleotides matching TRBD1. V was pared by 5 bases and J by 0 bases, with 3 bases of the junction left unmatched. Germline V gene data show CDR1 as MNHNY and CDR2 as SVGAGI (reference sequence). The CDR3 has 14 residues. CDR3 sequence (DNA): TGTGCCAGCAGTCCACAGGGGATGAACACTGAAGCTTTCTTT. The encoded protein is CASSPQGMNTEAFF.

The V call is TRBV7-9, the J call TRBJ2-7, with 11 bases matching TRBD1. With V trimmed by 5 bases and J by 3 bases, 9 bases remained unmatched. The CDR3 contains 16 residues. Germline V gene lookup returns CDR1 SEHNR and CDR2 FQNEAQ (reference sequence). The CDR3 DNA reads as TGTGCCAGCAGCCGGATACGGGACAGGGGGAACTACGAGCAGTACTTC. Its protein product is CASSRIRDRGNYEQYF.

The gene calls are TRBV7-8 and TRBJ1-1, with 8 bases matching TRBD1. This CDR3 contains 17 residues. V shed 5 bases and J 3 bases; nucleotides not matched to a gene: 14. Germline V gene data show CDR1 as SGHVS and CDR2 as FQNEAQ. CDR3 region: CASSPRSTGVRDTEAFF. CDR3 nucleotide sequence: TGTGCCAGCAGCCCGCGGTCGACAGGGGTTAGGGACACTGAAGCTTTCTTT. The full variable domain, rest sourced from reference TRBV7-8 and TRBJ1-1, is GAGVSQSPRYKVAKRGQDVALRCDPISGHVSLFWYQQALGQGPEFLTYFQNEAQLDKSGLPSDRFFAERPEGSVSTLKIQRTQQEDSAVYLCASSPRSTGVRDTEAFFGQGTRLTVV.